The 20 T cell receptor beta chains listed next were all sequenced from one sample in a study of T-cell memory formation after mild COVID-19. TCRdb used MiXCR to reprocess the 5' RACE reads, holding one entry per CDR3 protein. The repertoire holds over 450,000 distinct CDR3 sequences, with around 20% as singletons. Material for sequencing was PBMCs or a T cell subset sorted from them (not recorded which). These receptors originate from an adult woman who had mild COVID-19 (a few samples of this study predate the infection). Cell type and time point are not known.

This clonotype was seen at least ten times. This chain joins TRBV18 and TRBJ2-3; 11 positions match TRBD1. Germline CDR1 KGHSH, CDR2 LQKENI. V lost 3 bases to trimming and J lost 1 base; unmatched junction nucleotides: 0. This CDR3 spans 15 amino acids. CDR3 sequence: CASSPDRGRTDTQYF. Here the CDR3 DNA reads TGTGCCAGCTCACCGGACAGGGGGCGCACAGATACGCAGTATTTT. Looking up the rest from reference TRBV18 and TRBJ2-3 gives the full variable domain: NAGVMQNPRHLVRRRGQEARLRCSPMKGHSHVYWYRQLPEEGLKFMVYLQKENIIDESGMPKERFSAEFPKEGPSILRIQQVVRGDSAAYFCASSPDRGRTDTQYFGPGTRLTVL.

The V call is TRBV6-2 or TRBV6-3, the J call TRBJ2-1; perhaps D is TRBD1 or TRBD2 (5 bases each). V lost 7 bases and J 4 bases, leaving 8 bases between the germline ends. CDR3 size: 12 residues. Germline CDR1 reads MNHEY; CDR2 reads SVGEGT. In DNA form, the CDR3 reads TGTGCCAGCAAGGGACGTTACAATGAGCAGTTCTTC. This codes for CASKGRYNEQFF.

This clonotype was counted a few times. The CDR3 DNA reads as TGTGCCAGCACATGGAGCGGGAACTCCTACAATGAGCAGTTCTTC. Its protein is CASTWSGNSYNEQFF. The chain carries TRBV6-5 and TRBJ2-1; TRBD2 matches at 7 bases. The CDR3 is 15 residues long. The trim removed 7 bases at V and 0 bases at J, leaving 6 bases unmatched. Germline V gene data show CDR1 as MNHEY and CDR2 as SVGAGI.

This chain links TRBV12-3 or TRBV12-4 with TRBJ2-1; the D gene could be TRBD1 or TRBD2 (6 bases each). The CDR3 has 16 amino acids. The germline V and J ends were trimmed by 6 bases and 5 bases, with 20 bases remaining between them. CDR3 in amino acids: CASSTTKGDSDNEQFF. The CDR3 nucleotides are TGTGCCAGCAGCACCACCAAGGGGGACTCGGACAATGAGCAGTTCTTC.

This clonotype came up a few times. J is TRBJ2-2 and V is TRBV18; D is possibly TRBD1 (6 bases). CDR3 length equals 16 residues. Germline V gene sequence: CDR1 KGHSH, CDR2 LQKENI. The ends were cut back, 3 bases at V and 4 bases at J, with 15 bases in the middle. In DNA, the CDR3 is TGTGCCAGCTCACCTCGGACAGTACCGAGCACCGGGGAGCTGTTTTTT. It yields the protein CASSPRTVPSTGELFF.

This clonotype was seen only a few times. The chain carries TRBV20-1 and TRBJ2-1; D ambiguous. V gave up 2 bases and J gave up 9 bases, with 5 bases separating them. This CDR3 comprises 10 residues. CDR1 DFQATT and CDR2 SNEGSKA come from the germline V gene (reference sequence). This CDR3 reads CSARYGEQFF. CDR3 DNA sequence: TGCAGTGCTAGATATGGTGAGCAGTTCTTC.

The chain links TRBV5-1 to TRBJ2-1; the match to TRBD2 covers 14 bases. Germline CDR1 is SGHRS and CDR2 is YFSETQ. Trimming took 0 bases from V and 6 from J; bases not matched to a gene: 2. The CDR3 totals 16 residues. The CDR3: CASSLVTSGGANEQFF. In DNA form, the CDR3 reads TGCGCCAGCAGCTTGGTGACTAGCGGGGGGGCCAATGAGCAGTTCTTC.

This clonotype came up a few times. The rearrangement links TRBV12-3 or TRBV12-4 to TRBJ2-3; TRBD2 might be the D (6 bases). The CDR3 sequence is 17 residues long. V was cut by 4 bases and J by 2 bases, with 19 bases left in between. The CDR3 DNA is TGTGCCAGCAGTTCCTTAGCCGCGGGGACCGACACAGATACGCAGTATTTT. It encodes CASSSLAAGTDTDTQYF.

The rearrangement uses TRBV29-1 and TRBJ2-1; the D is unclear. Trimming took off 2 bases at V and 10 bases at J, with 15 bases between the two ends. The CDR3 consists of 13 residues. Germline CDR1 SQVTM, CDR2 ANQGSEA. CDR3 in DNA: TGCAGCGTTGAACTAGGAGTGAAGCAAGAGCAGTTCTTC. Translated: CSVELGVKQEQFF.

In its sample, this clonotype was seen a few times. The J gene is TRBJ2-5, the V gene TRBV7-2; 8 nucleotides line up with TRBD2. The junction had 9 bases not matched to a gene; V was cut back by 1 base and J by 5 bases. Germline-derived CDR1 and CDR2 are SGHTA and FQGNSA. This CDR3 spans 16 amino acids. CDR3 sequence (DNA): TGTGCCAGCAGCTTAGGTGGTATAGCGGGAAGGGAGACCCAGTACTTC. Amino acid sequence: CASSLGGIAGRETQYF.

The rearrangement joins TRBV12-3 or TRBV12-4 to TRBJ1-1; the D gene is possibly TRBD1 (5 bases). There are 15 residues in the CDR3. The V and J ends lost 5 bases and 1 base respectively, with 14 bases between them. The CDR3 region is CASSPPGAANTEAFF. The CDR3 DNA is TGTGCCAGCAGTCCCCCCGGGGCAGCGAACACTGAAGCTTTCTTT.

There are a few counts of this clonotype. This chain joins TRBV12-3 or TRBV12-4 and TRBJ1-3; 8 nucleotides agree with TRBD1. The CDR3 runs 16 residues. The V segment lost 4 bases and the J segment 0 bases; nucleotides outside the gene matches: 5. For the CDR3, the DNA is TGTGCCAGCAGTTCCAGGGGGCCCTACTCTGGAAACACCATATATTTT. This sequence encodes CASSSRGPYSGNTIYF.

The V and J genes are TRBV9 and TRBJ2-7; 7 nucleotides line up with TRBD1. The CDR3 totals 13 residues. Germline CDR1 and CDR2: SGDLS and YYNGEE. V lost 9 bases and J lost 3; bases outside the gene matches: 9. The CDR3 DNA reads as TGTGCCACCCGCTGGGACAGAATCTACGAGCAGTACTTC. It specifies CATRWDRIYEQYF.

The chain couples TRBV24-1 to TRBJ2-1; 10 bases map to TRBD1. Germline V gene data show CDR1 as KGHDR and CDR2 as SFDVKD. The CDR3 totals 17 residues. Unmatched junction bases numbered 15, after V lost 6 bases and J lost 8 bases. CDR3 sequence: CATSPPYPGQGSHEQFF. The CDR3 nucleotides are TGTGCCACCAGTCCTCCGTATCCGGGACAGGGGAGCCATGAGCAGTTCTTC.

The chain carries TRBV5-5 and TRBJ2-1; tentative D call: TRBD2 (5 bases). V shed 5 bases and J shed 10 bases, with 31 bases lying between them. This CDR3 has 18 amino acids. Germline V CDR1 and CDR2: SGHKS, YYEKEE (reference sequence). The CDR3 here is CASRTDLRRGGLKSEQFF. CDR3 nucleotides: TGTGCCAGCAGGACGGACCTGAGACGAGGAGGACTGAAAAGCGAGCAGTTCTTC.

CDR3 residues: CASSLRGLNWGGELFF. Written as DNA, the CDR3 is TGTGCCAGCTCCCTTAGGGGACTCAACTGGGGCGGGGAGCTGTTTTTT. V gene TRBV12-3 or TRBV12-4 combines with J gene TRBJ2-2, with D maybe TRBD2 (6 bases). The CDR3 extends over 16 amino acids. The V and J ends lost 8 bases and 7 bases respectively, with 23 bases between them.

This clonotype was counted at least ten times. The chain has TRBV12-3 or TRBV12-4 and TRBJ2-7; 10 bases map to TRBD1. This CDR3 region has 16 residues. J gave up 5 bases and V 2 bases, and 9 bases lay outside the gene matches. The CDR3 region is CASSLRWTGGYHEQYF. CDR3 DNA: TGTGCCAGCAGTTTACGTTGGACAGGGGGATATCACGAGCAGTACTTC.

In this sample, this clonotype turned up many times. In DNA, the CDR3 is TGTGCCAGCAGCTTGGGACTAGCGCCCTACGAGCAGTACTTC. This encodes CASSLGLAPYEQYF. The rearrangement links TRBV7-9 to TRBJ2-7, with 10 bases lining up with TRBD2. J was trimmed by 2 bases and V by 3 bases; bases with no gene match: 1. Germline CDR1 and CDR2: SEHNR and FQNEAQ (reference sequence). There are 14 residues in the CDR3.

The chain couples TRBV6-5 to TRBJ2-1; 8 bases line up with TRBD2. Per germline, CDR1 MNHEY and CDR2 SVGAGI. The CDR3 covers 15 residues. The V and J ends lost 6 bases and 4 bases, in that order; junction bases with no gene match: 8. Here the CDR3 reads CASRGGTSMYNEQFF. The CDR3 bases are TGTGCCAGCAGAGGCGGGACTAGTATGTACAATGAGCAGTTCTTC.

The chain couples TRBV20-1 to TRBJ2-7, with a weak D call TRBD1 (5 bases). The CDR3 is 13 amino acids. The V gene's germline CDR1 is DFQATT and CDR2 SNEGSKA (reference sequence). The V and J ends lost 3 bases and 2 bases respectively, with 11 bases between them. Here the CDR3 reads CSARDIQPYEQYF. In DNA form, the CDR3 reads TGCAGTGCTAGGGACATCCAACCCTACGAGCAGTACTTC.